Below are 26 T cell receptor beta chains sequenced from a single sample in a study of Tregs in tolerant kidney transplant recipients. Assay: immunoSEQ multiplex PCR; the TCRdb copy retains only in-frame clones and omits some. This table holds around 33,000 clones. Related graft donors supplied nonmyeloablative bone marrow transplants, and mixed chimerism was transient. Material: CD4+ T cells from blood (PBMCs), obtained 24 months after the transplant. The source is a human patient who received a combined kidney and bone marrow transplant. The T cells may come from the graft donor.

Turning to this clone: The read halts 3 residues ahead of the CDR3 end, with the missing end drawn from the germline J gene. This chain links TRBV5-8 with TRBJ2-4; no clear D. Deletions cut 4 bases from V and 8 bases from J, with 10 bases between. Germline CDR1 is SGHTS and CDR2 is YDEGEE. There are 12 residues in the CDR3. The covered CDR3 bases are TGTGCCAGCAGCCCGAGAAGGGACATT. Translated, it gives CASSPRRDI. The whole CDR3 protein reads CASSPRRDIQYF.

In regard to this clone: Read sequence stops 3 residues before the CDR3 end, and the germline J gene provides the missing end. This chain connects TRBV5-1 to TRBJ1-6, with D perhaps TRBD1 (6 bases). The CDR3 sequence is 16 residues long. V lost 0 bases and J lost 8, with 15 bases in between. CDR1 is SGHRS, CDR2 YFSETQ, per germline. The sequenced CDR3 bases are TGCGCCAGCAGCTTGGCGGGGGGCGCTTGGGATTCACCC. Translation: CASSLAGGAWDSP. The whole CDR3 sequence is CASSLAGGAWDSPLHF.

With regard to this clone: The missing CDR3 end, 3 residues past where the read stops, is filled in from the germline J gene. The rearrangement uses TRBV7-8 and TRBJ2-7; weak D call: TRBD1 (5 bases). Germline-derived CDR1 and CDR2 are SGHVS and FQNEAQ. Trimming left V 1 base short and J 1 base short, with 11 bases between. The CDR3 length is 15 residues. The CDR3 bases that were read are TGTGCCAGCAGCTTAGGGCAGGGTGGGTCCTACGAG. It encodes CASSLGQGGSYE. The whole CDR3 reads CASSLGQGGSYEQYF.

Incomplete CDR3 DNA: TGCAGTGCTAGAGATGTCCAGGGCTATAATTCACCC. Residues: CSARDVQGYNSP. The full CDR3 sequence reads CSARDVQGYNSPLHF. V usage is TRBV20-1 and J usage is TRBJ1-6; TRBD1 is a possible D gene (5 bases). Read sequence stops 3 residues before the CDR3 end, and the germline J gene provides the missing end. The germline gives CDR1 DFQATT, CDR2 SNEGSKA (reference sequence). This CDR3 is built from 15 residues. Trimming shortened V by 0 bases and J by 3 bases, and 9 bases separated the two germline ends.

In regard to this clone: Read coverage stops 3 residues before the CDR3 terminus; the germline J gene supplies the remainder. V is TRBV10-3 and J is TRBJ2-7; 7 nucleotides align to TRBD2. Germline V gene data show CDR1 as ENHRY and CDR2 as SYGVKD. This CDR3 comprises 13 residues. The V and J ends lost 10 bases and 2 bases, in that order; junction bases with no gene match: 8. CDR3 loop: CATASGATYEQYF. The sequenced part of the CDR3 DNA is TGTGCCACCGCCAGCGGGGCAACCTACGAG.

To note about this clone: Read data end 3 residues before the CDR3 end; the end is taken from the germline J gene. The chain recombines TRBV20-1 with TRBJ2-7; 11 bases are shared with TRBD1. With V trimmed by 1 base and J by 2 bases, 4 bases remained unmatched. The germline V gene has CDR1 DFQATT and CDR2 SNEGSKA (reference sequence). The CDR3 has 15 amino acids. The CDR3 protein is CSARAPGQGAYEQYF. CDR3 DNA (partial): TGCAGTGCTAGAGCCCCGGGACAGGGGGCCTACGAG.

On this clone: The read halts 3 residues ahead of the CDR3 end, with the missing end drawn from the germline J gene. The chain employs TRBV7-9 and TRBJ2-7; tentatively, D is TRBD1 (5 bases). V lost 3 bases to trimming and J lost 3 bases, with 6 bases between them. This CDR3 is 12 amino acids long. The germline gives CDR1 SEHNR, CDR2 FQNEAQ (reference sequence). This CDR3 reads CASSLQGYEQYF. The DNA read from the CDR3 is TGTGCCAGCAGCTTGCAGGGCTACGAG.

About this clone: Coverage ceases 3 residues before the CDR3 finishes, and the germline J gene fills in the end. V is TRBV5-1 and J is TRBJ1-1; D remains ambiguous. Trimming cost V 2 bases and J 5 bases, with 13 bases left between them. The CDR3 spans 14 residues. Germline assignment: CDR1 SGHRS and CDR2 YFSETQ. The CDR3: CASSFFTLTTEAFF. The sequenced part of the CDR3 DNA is TGCGCCAGCAGCTTCTTTACATTAACAACTGAA.

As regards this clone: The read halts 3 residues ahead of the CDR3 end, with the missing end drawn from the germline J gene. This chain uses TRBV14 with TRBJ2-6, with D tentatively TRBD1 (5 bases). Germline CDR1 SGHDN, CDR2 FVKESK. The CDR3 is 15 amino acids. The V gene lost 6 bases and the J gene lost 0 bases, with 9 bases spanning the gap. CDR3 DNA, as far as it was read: TGTGCCAGCAGTCGGACACACTCTGGGGCCAACGTC. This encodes CASSRTHSGANV. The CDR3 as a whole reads CASSRTHSGANVLTF.

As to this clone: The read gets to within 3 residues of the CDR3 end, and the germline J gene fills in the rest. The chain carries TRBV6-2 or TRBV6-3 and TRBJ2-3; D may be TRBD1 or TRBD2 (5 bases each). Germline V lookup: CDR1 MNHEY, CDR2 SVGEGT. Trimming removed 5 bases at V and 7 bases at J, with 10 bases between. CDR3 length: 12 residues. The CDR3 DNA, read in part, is TGTGCCAGCAGTGTCGAGGGGTATACG. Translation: CASSVEGYT. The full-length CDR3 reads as CASSVEGYTQYF.

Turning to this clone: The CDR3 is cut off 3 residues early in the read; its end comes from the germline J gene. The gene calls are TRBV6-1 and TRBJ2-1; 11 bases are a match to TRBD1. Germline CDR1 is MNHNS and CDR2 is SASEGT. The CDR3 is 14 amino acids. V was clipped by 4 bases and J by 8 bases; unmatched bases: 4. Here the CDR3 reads CASSVGTGGDEQFF. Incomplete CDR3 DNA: TGTGCCAGCAGTGTAGGGACAGGGGGGGATGAG.

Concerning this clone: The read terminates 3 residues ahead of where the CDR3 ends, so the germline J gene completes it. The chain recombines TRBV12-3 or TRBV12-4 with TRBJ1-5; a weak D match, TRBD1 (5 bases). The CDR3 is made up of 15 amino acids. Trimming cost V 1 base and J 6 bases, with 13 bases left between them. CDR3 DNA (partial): TGTGCCAGCAGTTTAGGAAGGAGGGGCTCTCAGCCC. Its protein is CASSLGRRGSQP. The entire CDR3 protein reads CASSLGRRGSQPQHF.

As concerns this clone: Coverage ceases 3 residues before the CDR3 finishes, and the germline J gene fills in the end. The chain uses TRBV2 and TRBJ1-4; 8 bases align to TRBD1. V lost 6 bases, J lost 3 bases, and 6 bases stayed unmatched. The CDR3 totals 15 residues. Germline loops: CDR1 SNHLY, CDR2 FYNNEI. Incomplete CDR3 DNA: TGTGCCAGCAGCAACGACAGGGGATCTAATGAAAAA. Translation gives CASSNDRGSNEK. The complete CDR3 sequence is CASSNDRGSNEKLFF.

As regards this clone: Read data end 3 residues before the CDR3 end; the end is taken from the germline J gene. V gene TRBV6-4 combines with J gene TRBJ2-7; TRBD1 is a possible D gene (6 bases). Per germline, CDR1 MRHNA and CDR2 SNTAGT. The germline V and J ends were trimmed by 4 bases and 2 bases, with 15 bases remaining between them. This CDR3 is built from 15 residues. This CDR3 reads CASSAPDRSPYEQYF. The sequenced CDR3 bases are TGTGCCAGCAGTGCCCCCGACAGGTCCCCCTACGAG.

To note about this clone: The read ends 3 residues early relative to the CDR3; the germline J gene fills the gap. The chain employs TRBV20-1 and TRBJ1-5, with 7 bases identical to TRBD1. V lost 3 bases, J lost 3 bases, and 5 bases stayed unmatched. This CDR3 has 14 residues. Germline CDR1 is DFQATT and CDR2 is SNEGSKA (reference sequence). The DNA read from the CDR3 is TGCAGTGCTAGCCTAGACAGGGACAATCAGCCC. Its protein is CSASLDRDNQP. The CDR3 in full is CSASLDRDNQPQHF.

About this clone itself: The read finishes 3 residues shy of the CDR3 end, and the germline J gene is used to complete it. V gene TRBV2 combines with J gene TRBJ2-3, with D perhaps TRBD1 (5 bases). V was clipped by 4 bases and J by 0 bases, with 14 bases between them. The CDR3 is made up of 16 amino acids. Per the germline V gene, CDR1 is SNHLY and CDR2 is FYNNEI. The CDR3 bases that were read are TGTGCCAGCAGTGTCAGGCAGGGCACTAGCACAGATACG. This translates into CASSVRQGTSTDT. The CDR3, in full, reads CASSVRQGTSTDTQYF. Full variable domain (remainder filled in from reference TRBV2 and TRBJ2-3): EPEVTQTPSHQVTQMGQEVILRCVPISNHLYFYWYRQILGQKVEFLVSFYNNEISEKSEIFDDQFSVERPDGSNFTLKIRSTKLEDSAMYFCASSVRQGTSTDTQYFGPGTRLTVL.

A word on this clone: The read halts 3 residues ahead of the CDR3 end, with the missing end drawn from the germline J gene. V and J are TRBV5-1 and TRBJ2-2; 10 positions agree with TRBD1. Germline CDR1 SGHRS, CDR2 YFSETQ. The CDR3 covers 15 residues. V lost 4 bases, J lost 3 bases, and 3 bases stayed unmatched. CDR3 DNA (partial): TGCGCCAGCAGCCCGGACAGGGGGGACACCGGGGAG. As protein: CASSPDRGDTGE. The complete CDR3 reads CASSPDRGDTGELFF.

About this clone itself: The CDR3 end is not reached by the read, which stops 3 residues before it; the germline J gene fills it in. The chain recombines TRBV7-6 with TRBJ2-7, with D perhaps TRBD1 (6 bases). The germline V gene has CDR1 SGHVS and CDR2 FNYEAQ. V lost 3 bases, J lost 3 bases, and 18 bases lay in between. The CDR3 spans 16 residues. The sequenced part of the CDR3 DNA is TGTGCCAGCAGCTTTCAACCACCAGGACAGATCTACGAG. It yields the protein CASSFQPPGQIYE. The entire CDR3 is CASSFQPPGQIYEQYF.

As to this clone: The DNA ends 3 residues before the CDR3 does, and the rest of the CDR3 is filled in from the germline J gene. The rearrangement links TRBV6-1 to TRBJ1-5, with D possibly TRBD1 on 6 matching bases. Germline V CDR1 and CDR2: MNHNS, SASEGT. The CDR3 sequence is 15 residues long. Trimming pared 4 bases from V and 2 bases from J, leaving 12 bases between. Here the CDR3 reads CASSVQGGGNQPQHF. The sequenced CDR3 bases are TGTGCCAGCAGTGTACAAGGGGGAGGCAATCAGCCC.

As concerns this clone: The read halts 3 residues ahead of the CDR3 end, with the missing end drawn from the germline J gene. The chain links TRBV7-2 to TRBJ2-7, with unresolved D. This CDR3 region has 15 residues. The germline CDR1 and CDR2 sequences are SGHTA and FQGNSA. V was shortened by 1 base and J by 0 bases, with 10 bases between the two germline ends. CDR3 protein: CASSLVGTSSYEQYF. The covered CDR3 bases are TGTGCCAGCAGCTTAGTCGGTACGAGCTCCTACGAG.

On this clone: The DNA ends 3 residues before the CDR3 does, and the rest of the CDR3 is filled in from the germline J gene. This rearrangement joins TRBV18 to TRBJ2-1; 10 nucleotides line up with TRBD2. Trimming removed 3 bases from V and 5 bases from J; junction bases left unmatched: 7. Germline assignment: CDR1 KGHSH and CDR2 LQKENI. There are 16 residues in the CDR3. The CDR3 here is CASSPTLAGVNNEQFF. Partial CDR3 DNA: TGTGCCAGCTCACCTACCCTAGCGGGAGTTAACAATGAG.

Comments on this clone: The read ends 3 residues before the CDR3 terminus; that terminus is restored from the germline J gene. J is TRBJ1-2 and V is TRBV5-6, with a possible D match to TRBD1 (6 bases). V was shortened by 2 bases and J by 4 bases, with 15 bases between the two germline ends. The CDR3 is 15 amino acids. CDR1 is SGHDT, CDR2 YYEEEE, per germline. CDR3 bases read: TGTGCCAGCAGCTTACCGGGGGGGCGAATCTATGGC. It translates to CASSLPGGRIYG. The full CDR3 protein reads CASSLPGGRIYGYTF.

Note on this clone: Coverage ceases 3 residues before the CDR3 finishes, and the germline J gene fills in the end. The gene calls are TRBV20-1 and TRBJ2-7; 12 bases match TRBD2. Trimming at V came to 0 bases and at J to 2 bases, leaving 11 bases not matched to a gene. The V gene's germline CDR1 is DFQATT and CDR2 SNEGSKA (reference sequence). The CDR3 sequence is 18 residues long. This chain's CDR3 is CSARDWTSGILRAYEQYF. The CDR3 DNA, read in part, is TGCAGTGCTAGAGATTGGACTAGCGGGATCTTGAGGGCCTACGAG.

The CDR3 spells CASSLFRSGNTIYF. Partial CDR3 DNA: TGTGCCAGCAGCTTGTTTCGCTCTGGAAACACC. This chain links TRBV5-6 with TRBJ1-3; D not resolved. The CDR3 end falls 3 residues outside the read, so it is completed with the germline J gene. The CDR3 is made up of 14 amino acids. CDR1 is SGHDT, CDR2 YYEEEE, per germline. V was shortened by 1 base and J by 0 bases, with 5 bases between the two germline ends.

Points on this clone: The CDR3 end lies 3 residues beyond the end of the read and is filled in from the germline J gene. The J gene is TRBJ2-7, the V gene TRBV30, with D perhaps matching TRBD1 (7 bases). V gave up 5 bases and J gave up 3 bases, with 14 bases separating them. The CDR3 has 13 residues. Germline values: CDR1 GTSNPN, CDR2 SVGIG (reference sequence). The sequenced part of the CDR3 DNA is TGTGCCTGGGGCAGGGGGGTGGACTACGAG. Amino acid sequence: CAWGRGVDYE. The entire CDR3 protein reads CAWGRGVDYEQYF. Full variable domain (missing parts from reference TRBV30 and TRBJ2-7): SQTIHQWPATLVQPVGSPLSLECTVEGTSNPNLYWYRQAAGRGLQLLFYSVGIGQISSEVPQNLSASRPQDRQFILSSKKLLLSDSGFYLCAWGRGVDYEQYFGPGTRLTVT.

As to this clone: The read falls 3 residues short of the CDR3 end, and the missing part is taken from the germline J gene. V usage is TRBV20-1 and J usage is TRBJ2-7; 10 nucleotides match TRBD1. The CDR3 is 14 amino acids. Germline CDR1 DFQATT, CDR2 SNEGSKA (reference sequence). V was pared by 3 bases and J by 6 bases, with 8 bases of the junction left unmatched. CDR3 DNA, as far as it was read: TGCAGTGCTAGGGCTCCGGGACAGGGGAGCGAG. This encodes CSARAPGQGSE. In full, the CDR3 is CSARAPGQGSEQYF.